The clone carrying this T cell receptor (beta chain) has a count of ten or more. Antigen specificity is unknown. CDR1 is SGHAT and CDR2 is FQNNGV in the germline V gene. The ends were cut back, 3 bases at V and 3 bases at J, with 10 bases in the middle. The CDR3 length is 14 residues. These data are taken from a study of metastatic and nonmetastatic thyroid tumors. About the research overall: The study looked at repertoires side by side in blood and in tumor or nodule tissue from malignant and benign thyroid patients. Study results and caveats: Malignant thyroid tumors reportedly had TCR beta diversity that was significantly higher than in benign nodules, in blood and tumor.

Patients had received no treatment of any kind before thyroid surgery. Via MiXCR, TCRdb re-called the PCR reads. This sample carries 30,000 to 45,000 clones, 25% to 30% of them seen once, and the ten largest clones take approximately 10%. The V gene is TRBV11-2, the J gene TRBJ2-3; no firm D call. This receptor was taken from a male donor with papillary thyroid cancer or a benign thyroid nodule (not recorded which). Some clones in this sample may be carry-over from other donors' samples. The sample was blood. The CDR3 region is CASSFFSATDTQYF. In nucleotides, the CDR3 is TGTGCCAGCAGCTTTTTCAGCGCAACAGATACGCAGTATTTT. Variable domain in full (rest from reference TRBV11-2 and TRBJ2-3): EAGVAQSPRYKIIEKRQSVAFWCNPISGHATLYWYQQILGQGPKLLIQFQNNGVVDDSQLPKDRFSAERLKGVDSTLKIQPAKLEDSAVYLCASSFFSATDTQYFGPGTRLTVL.